This is a list of T cell receptor beta chains from one sample in a study of CD8+ T cells in alopecia areata. Data came from immunoSEQ multiplex PCR; TCRdb stores just in-frame clones and leaves some out. The profile shows more than 110,000 clones, 82% of them singletons. The specimen comprised CD8+ T cells sorted from blood, sampled at week 4, from a patient treated with tofacitinib. These TCRs come from a human donor with alopecia areata. CDR3s include the opening cysteine and the closing phenylalanine or tryptophan. Each record gives: CDR3 protein, CDR3 DNA, J gene, V gene, D gene, clone size. A D gene is named only where the DNA matches it firmly. Expanded clones get a size class; other rows say once, few or many, or leave the size out.

cdr3_aa: CASSHRQGETYEQYF
cdr3_nt: TGTGCCAGCAGCCACCGACAGGGGGAAACCTACGAGCAGTACTTC
j_call: TRBJ2-7
v_call: TRBV4-2
d_call: TRBD1
clone_size: .

cdr3_aa: CASSSIQGRTDTQYF
cdr3_nt: TGCGCCAGCAGCTCCATACAGGGGAGGACAGATACGCAGTATTTT
j_call: TRBJ2-3
v_call: TRBV5-1
d_call: .
clone_size: .

cdr3_aa: CSVEFGQNYEQYF
cdr3_nt: TGCAGCGTTGAGTTCGGCCAGAACTACGAGCAGTACTTC
j_call: TRBJ2-7
v_call: TRBV29-1
d_call: .
clone_size: .

cdr3_aa: CAWTLSATNEKLFF
cdr3_nt: TGTGCCTGGACCCTTTCCGCAACTAATGAAAAACTGTTTTTT
j_call: TRBJ1-4
v_call: TRBV30
d_call: .
clone_size: .

cdr3_aa: CASSQAPTPTGELFF
cdr3_nt: TGCGCCAGCAGCCAAGCCCCGACTCCAACCGGGGAGCTGTTTTTT
j_call: TRBJ2-2
v_call: TRBV4-1
d_call: .
clone_size: .

cdr3_aa: CASSQVGTGELFF
cdr3_nt: TGCGCCAGCAGCCAGGTGGGAACCGGGGAGCTGTTTTTT
j_call: TRBJ2-2
v_call: TRBV4-1
d_call: .
clone_size: .

cdr3_aa: CASSYGTGAYEQYF
cdr3_nt: TGTGCCAGCAGTTACGGGACAGGAGCCTACGAGCAGTACTTC
j_call: TRBJ2-7
v_call: TRBV6-5
d_call: TRBD1
clone_size: .

cdr3_aa: CASSQGAANTGELFF
cdr3_nt: TGCGCCAGCAGCCAGGGGGCTGCGAACACCGGGGAGCTGTTTTTT
j_call: TRBJ2-2
v_call: TRBV4-1
d_call: .
clone_size: .

cdr3_aa: CASSISGTRQPQHF
cdr3_nt: TGTGCCAGTAGTATATCCGGGACTCGTCAGCCCCAGCATTTT
j_call: TRBJ1-5
v_call: TRBV19
d_call: .
clone_size: .

cdr3_aa: CSVEGGHRSPLDTQYF
cdr3_nt: TGCAGCGTTGAGGGGGGCCACCGCTCCCCCTTGGATACGCAGTATTTT
j_call: TRBJ2-3
v_call: TRBV29-1
d_call: .
clone_size: .

cdr3_aa: CASSYPVGGATNEKLFF
cdr3_nt: TGTGCCAGCAGCTACCCCGTAGGTGGCGCAACTAATGAAAAACTGTTTTTT
j_call: TRBJ1-4
v_call: TRBV7-9
d_call: .
clone_size: .

cdr3_aa: CASSLRDYSDDKQYF
cdr3_nt: TGTGCCAGCAGCCTACGGGACTACTCCGACGACAAGCAGTACTTC
j_call: TRBJ2-7
v_call: TRBV7-2
d_call: TRBD2
clone_size: .

cdr3_aa: CASSPRQNIMSRSQYF
cdr3_nt: TGTGCCAGCAGCCCCCGACAGAATATTATGTCAAGGTCCCAGTACTTC
j_call: TRBJ2-5
v_call: TRBV21-1
d_call: .
clone_size: once

cdr3_aa: CATSRGAAVGQETQYF
cdr3_nt: TGTGCCACCAGCAGAGGAGCGGCTGTAGGCCAAGAGACCCAGTACTTC
j_call: TRBJ2-5
v_call: TRBV15
d_call: .
clone_size: once

cdr3_aa: CSVEVGTVYEQYF
cdr3_nt: TGCAGCGTTGAGGTGGGGACAGTATACGAGCAGTACTTC
j_call: TRBJ2-7
v_call: TRBV29-1
d_call: TRBD1
clone_size: once

cdr3_aa: CASRLTGGYGYTF
cdr3_nt: TGTGCCAGCAGGCTTACAGGGGGCTATGGCTACACCTTC
j_call: TRBJ1-2
v_call: TRBV6-5
d_call: TRBD1
clone_size: .

cdr3_aa: CASSLRGPSGNTIYF
cdr3_nt: TGTGCCAGCAGCTTACGGGGTCCCTCTGGAAACACCATATATTTT
j_call: TRBJ1-3
v_call: TRBV7-9
d_call: .
clone_size: .

cdr3_aa: CASSLTWTGGRETQYF
cdr3_nt: TGTGCCAGCAGCTTAACCTGGACAGGGGGCAGGGAGACCCAGTACTTC
j_call: TRBJ2-5
v_call: TRBV7-9
d_call: TRBD1
clone_size: .

cdr3_aa: CASGAGEILYGYTF
cdr3_nt: TGTGCCTCAGGGGCAGGGGAAATTCTCTATGGCTACACCTTC
j_call: TRBJ1-2
v_call: TRBV7-2
d_call: .
clone_size: .

cdr3_aa: CASSMDSSYEQYF
cdr3_nt: TGTGCCAGTAGTATGGACAGTTCCTACGAGCAGTACTTC
j_call: TRBJ2-7
v_call: TRBV19
d_call: .
clone_size: .

cdr3_aa: CASSLRGDMNTEAFF
cdr3_nt: TGTGCCAGCAGTTTAAGGGGCGACATGAACACTGAAGCTTTCTTT
j_call: TRBJ1-1
v_call: TRBV6-6
d_call: .
clone_size: .

cdr3_aa: CASSPHLDTGELFF
cdr3_nt: TGTGCCAGCAGCCCCCACCTAGACACCGGGGAGCTGTTTTTT
j_call: TRBJ2-2
v_call: TRBV7-2
d_call: .
clone_size: .

cdr3_aa: CASSSFGTQQETQYF
cdr3_nt: TGTGCCAGCAGCAGCTTCGGGACACAACAAGAGACCCAGTACTTC
j_call: TRBJ2-5
v_call: TRBV6-5
d_call: .
clone_size: .

cdr3_aa: CASSASGTGNEQFF
cdr3_nt: TGTGCCAGCAGTGCATCCGGGACAGGGAATGAGCAGTTCTTC
j_call: TRBJ2-1
v_call: TRBV6-5
d_call: TRBD1
clone_size: .

cdr3_aa: CASSPGTTMQETQYF
cdr3_nt: TGTGCCAGCAGCCCCGGGACTACCATGCAAGAGACCCAGTACTTC
j_call: TRBJ2-5
v_call: TRBV7-2
d_call: TRBD2
clone_size: .

cdr3_aa: CASSLPAGGGNEQYF
cdr3_nt: TGTGCCAGCAGCTTGCCCGCGGGGGGCGGTAACGAGCAGTACTTC
j_call: TRBJ2-7
v_call: TRBV7-6
d_call: TRBD2
clone_size: .

cdr3_aa: CSVEDLAGAGYTF
cdr3_nt: TGCAGCGTTGAAGATCTCGCGGGGGCTGGCTACACCTTC
j_call: TRBJ1-2
v_call: TRBV29-1
d_call: .
clone_size: .

cdr3_aa: CSVEDPRTPASEQYF
cdr3_nt: TGCAGCGTTGAAGATCCCAGGACACCCGCATCCGAGCAGTACTTC
j_call: TRBJ2-7
v_call: TRBV29-1
d_call: .
clone_size: .

cdr3_aa: CASSLGYGGETQYF
cdr3_nt: TGTGCCAGCAGCTTGGGATACGGGGGAGAGACCCAGTACTTC
j_call: TRBJ2-5
v_call: TRBV11-2
d_call: .
clone_size: .

cdr3_aa: CASSYRGGQNEQYF
cdr3_nt: TGCGCCAGCAGCTACAGGGGGGGGCAGAACGAGCAGTACTTC
j_call: TRBJ2-7
v_call: TRBV4-1
d_call: .
clone_size: .

cdr3_aa: CASSPDMGGTNEQFF
cdr3_nt: TGTGCCAGCAGCCCGGACATGGGGGGGACCAATGAGCAGTTCTTC
j_call: TRBJ2-1
v_call: TRBV5-4
d_call: TRBD2
clone_size: .

cdr3_aa: CASSDSGGFMETQYF
cdr3_nt: TGTGCCAGCAGCGATTCTGGAGGGTTCATGGAGACCCAGTACTTC
j_call: TRBJ2-5
v_call: TRBV11-2
d_call: .
clone_size: once

cdr3_aa: CASSQDPTGVANEKLFF
cdr3_nt: TGCGCCAGCAGCCAAGATCCGACAGGGGTAGCTAATGAAAAACTGTTTTTT
j_call: TRBJ1-4
v_call: TRBV4-1
d_call: TRBD1
clone_size: .

cdr3_aa: CASSLALGRGEGLQETQYF
cdr3_nt: TGTGCCAGCAGCTTAGCGCTGGGCAGGGGCGAGGGACTACAAGAGACCCAGTACTTC
j_call: TRBJ2-5
v_call: TRBV7-8
d_call: .
clone_size: few

cdr3_aa: CASSQVPSAAYEQYF
cdr3_nt: TGCGCCAGCAGCCAAGTTCCATCGGCGGCCTACGAGCAGTACTTC
j_call: TRBJ2-7
v_call: TRBV4-1
d_call: .
clone_size: .

cdr3_aa: CASSYAYTDTQYF
cdr3_nt: TGTGCCAGCAGTTACGCCTACACAGATACGCAGTATTTT
j_call: TRBJ2-3
v_call: TRBV6-5
d_call: .
clone_size: .

cdr3_aa: CASSFWKMGQETQYF
cdr3_nt: TGTGCCAGCAGTTTTTGGAAAATGGGACAAGAGACCCAGTACTTC
j_call: TRBJ2-5
v_call: TRBV27
d_call: .
clone_size: few

cdr3_aa: CASSQEEGGQPDTQYF
cdr3_nt: TGTGCCAGCAGCCAAGAAGAGGGGGGCCAGCCAGATACGCAGTATTTT
j_call: TRBJ2-3
v_call: TRBV4-2
d_call: .
clone_size: .

cdr3_aa: CASSLIAGNYNEQFF
cdr3_nt: TGTGCCAGCAGCTTAATAGCGGGGAACTACAATGAGCAGTTCTTC
j_call: TRBJ2-1
v_call: TRBV7-2
d_call: TRBD2
clone_size: .

cdr3_aa: CASSPGLAGGPSDEQFF
cdr3_nt: TGCGCCAGCAGCCCGGGACTAGCGGGGGGACCCTCGGATGAGCAGTTCTTC
j_call: TRBJ2-1
v_call: TRBV5-1
d_call: TRBD2
clone_size: few

cdr3_aa: CASSLKGRLQETQYF
cdr3_nt: TGTGCCAGCAGCTTAAAGGGACGCCTCCAAGAGACCCAGTACTTC
j_call: TRBJ2-5
v_call: TRBV11-1
d_call: .
clone_size: .

cdr3_aa: CASSFDRGGGTEAFF
cdr3_nt: TGTGCCAGCAGCTTCGACAGGGGGGGTGGTACTGAAGCTTTCTTT
j_call: TRBJ1-1
v_call: TRBV13
d_call: TRBD1
clone_size: .

cdr3_aa: CAISDPPGARPEAFF
cdr3_nt: TGTGCCATCAGTGACCCGCCGGGAGCGAGGCCTGAAGCTTTCTTT
j_call: TRBJ1-1
v_call: TRBV10-3
d_call: .
clone_size: .

cdr3_aa: CASSSGQNYEQYF
cdr3_nt: TGTGCCAGCAGCTCGGGACAGAACTACGAGCAGTACTTC
j_call: TRBJ2-7
v_call: TRBV11-2
d_call: TRBD1
clone_size: .

cdr3_aa: CASSLGQGPEAFF
cdr3_nt: TGTGCCAGCAGCTTAGGGCAGGGCCCTGAAGCTTTCTTT
j_call: TRBJ1-1
v_call: TRBV13
d_call: .
clone_size: .

cdr3_aa: CASIPTTGGYAYEQYF
cdr3_nt: TGTGCCAGCATACCTACTACAGGGGGTTACGCCTACGAGCAGTACTTC
j_call: TRBJ2-7
v_call: TRBV27
d_call: TRBD1
clone_size: .